This entry concerns a single T cell receptor beta chain. Its antigen is undetermined. The donors were part of the validation cohort of 120 or so subjects. That cohort was separate from the first cohort, which comprised roughly 670 subjects. This record belongs to a study of cytomegalovirus exposure and HLA in healthy donors. With V trimmed by 4 bases and J by 4 bases, 7 bases remained unmatched. CDR3 length: 15 residues. Germline assignment: CDR1 SGHNT and CDR2 YYREEE (reference sequence). Repertoires were generated with immunoSEQ multiplex PCR, while TCRdb's copy carries only in-frame clones and drops some. Among roughly 150,000 clones listed, 70% to 90% were seen once. Study-wide findings and caveats: Listed as cytomegalovirus-associated were 170 or so TCR beta chains.

The sequenced material came from PBMCs. This TCR was sampled from a man aged 18 to 30 in good health and CMV-seropositive. The chain carries TRBV5-4 and TRBJ2-1; 8 bases are a match to TRBD1. The CDR3 loop reads CASSPDRGKYNEQFF. DNA for the CDR3: TGTGCCAGCAGCCCTGACAGGGGAAAATACAATGAGCAGTTCTTC.